This TCR beta chain comes out of a study of blood T cell repertoires in COVID-19 (TCRdb year 2020). About the full investigation: Samples from collaborators originated in the United States, Italy and Spain and spanned both the acute and convalescent phases of COVID-19. The prospective study material was composed of cDNA or gDNA derived from T cells, B-cell-depleted T cells, or PBMCs. The dataset comprised deeply sampled blood TCRbeta repertoires from subjects exposed to, actively infected with, or recovered from COVID-19. The repertoires were made available in a free public database intended to serve as a resource for research on the immune response to SARS-CoV-2. Samples came from the ongoing ImmuneRACE study (first 160 participants) plus 1,254 subjects from 6 global collaborators. A de-identified subject ID, COVID-19 status, age in years and sex were almost always included in the sample metadata. HLA class I and class II types, where available, came from metadata supplied by the sample provider rather than from assay-based typing.

This clone was counted only a few times. Its antigen target is currently unknown. The input lacks base qualities; no much larger clone sits a single base away. Participants in the prospective study were aged roughly 18 to 89 years, lived in about two dozen United States geographic areas, and enrolled through a virtual design. Cohort assignment in the prospective study relied on participant-reported clinical history from a screening survey and a study questionnaire. Recovered participants in ImmuneRACE Cohort 3 were defined by two consecutive negative NP/OP PCR tests, clearance by a healthcare professional, or resolution of symptoms. Mobile phlebotomists in the prospective study collected whole blood, serum and a nasopharyngeal or oropharyngeal swab from every participant. Participants in the prospective study had the option to provide additional blood draws and questionnaires over a roughly 2-month period. Before DNA extraction, prospective study blood samples were shipped either frozen or at room temperature.

The immunoSEQ Assay, a bias-controlled multiplex PCR, was used to amplify TCRbeta CDR3 regions from genomic DNA. The original pipeline was this. The number of nucleated cells in each sample was estimated by amplification of reference gene primers within the assay. To quantify the absolute abundance of each unique TCRbeta CDR3 rearrangement, sequence reads were collapsed and filtered. For each sample, productive Simpson clonality was calculated as the square root of Simpson's diversity index over productive rearrangements. This immuneACCESS table, as held by TCRdb, lists in-frame sequences with V and J called but not all clones. Of the missing ones, under half trace to an unresolved V gene in checked studies; the others have no known cause. The V and J calls and clone size come from that table; D and trimming were worked out from the DNA. The sample table contains under 150,000 clones; only one count was recorded for 75% to 80% of them. Around 2.9% of the sample comes from the top ten.

V loses 5 bases of germline sequence and J loses 6 bases, and the interval between the two ends is 16 bases. The CDR3 runs 14 amino acids, cysteine and phenylalanine included. Only the CDR3 region is kept as DNA, spanning 42 bases read in frame from base 1. The germline V gene gives CDR1 as LGHNA and CDR2 as YNFKEQ. Study-wide findings and limitations: How much clinical and demographic metadata was included differed by source and by participant, and the metadata was provided uncurated.

Sequencing was carried out using PBMCs or T cells enriched from blood (not recorded which). The source of this sequence is a woman aged 50 to 60 who had recovered from COVID-19. The chain was built from TRBV4-2 and TRBJ1-2, with no reliable assignment of the D segment. The DNA reads as follows: TGTGCCAGCAGCGGCGTCCAGGTTCCCGATGGCTACACCTTC. This sequence encodes CASSGVQVPDGYTF.